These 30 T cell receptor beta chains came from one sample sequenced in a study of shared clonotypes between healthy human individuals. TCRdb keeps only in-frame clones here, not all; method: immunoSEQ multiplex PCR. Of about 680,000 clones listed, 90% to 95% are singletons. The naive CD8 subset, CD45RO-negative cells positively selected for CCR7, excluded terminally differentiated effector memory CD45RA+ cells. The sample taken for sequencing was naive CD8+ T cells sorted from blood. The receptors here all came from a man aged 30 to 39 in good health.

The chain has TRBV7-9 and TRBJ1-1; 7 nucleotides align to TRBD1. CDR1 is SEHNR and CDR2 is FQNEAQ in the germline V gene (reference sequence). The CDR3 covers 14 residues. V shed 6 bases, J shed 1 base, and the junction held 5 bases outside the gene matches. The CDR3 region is CASRGQTWNTEAFF. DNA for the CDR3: TGTGCCAGCAGGGGACAGACCTGGAACACTGAAGCTTTCTTT.

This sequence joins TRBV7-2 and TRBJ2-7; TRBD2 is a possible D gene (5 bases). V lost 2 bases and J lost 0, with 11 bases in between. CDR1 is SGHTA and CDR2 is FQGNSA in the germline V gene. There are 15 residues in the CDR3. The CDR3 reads CASSLMAGTSYEQYF. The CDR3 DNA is TGTGCCAGCAGCTTAATGGCGGGCACCTCCTACGAGCAGTACTTC.

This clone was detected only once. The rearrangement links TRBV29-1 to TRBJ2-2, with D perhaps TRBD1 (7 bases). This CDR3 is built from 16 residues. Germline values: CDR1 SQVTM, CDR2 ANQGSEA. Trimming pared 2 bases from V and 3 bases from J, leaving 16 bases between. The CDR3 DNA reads TGCAGCGTTGAACAGGAGGGACAGAGGGACACCGGGGAGCTGTTTTTT. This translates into CSVEQEGQRDTGELFF.

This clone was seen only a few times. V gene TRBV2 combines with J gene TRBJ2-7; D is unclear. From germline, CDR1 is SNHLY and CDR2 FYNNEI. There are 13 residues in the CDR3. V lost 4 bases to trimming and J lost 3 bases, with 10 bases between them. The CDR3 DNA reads TGTGCCAGCAGTGTCGGATACAACTACGAGCAGTACTTC. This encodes CASSVGYNYEQYF.

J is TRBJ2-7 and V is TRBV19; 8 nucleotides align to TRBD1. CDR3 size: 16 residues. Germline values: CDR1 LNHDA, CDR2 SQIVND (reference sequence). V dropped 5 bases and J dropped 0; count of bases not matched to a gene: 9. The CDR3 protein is CASSQTGTGISYEQYF. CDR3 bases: TGTGCCAGTAGTCAAACCGGGACAGGCATCTCCTACGAGCAGTACTTC.

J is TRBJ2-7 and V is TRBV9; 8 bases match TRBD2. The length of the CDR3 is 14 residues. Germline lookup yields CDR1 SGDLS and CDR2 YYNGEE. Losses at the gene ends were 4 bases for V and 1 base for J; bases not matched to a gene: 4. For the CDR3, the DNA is TGTGCCAGCAGCCCGGGGGGGGCTTCCTACGAGCAGTACTTC. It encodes CASSPGGASYEQYF.

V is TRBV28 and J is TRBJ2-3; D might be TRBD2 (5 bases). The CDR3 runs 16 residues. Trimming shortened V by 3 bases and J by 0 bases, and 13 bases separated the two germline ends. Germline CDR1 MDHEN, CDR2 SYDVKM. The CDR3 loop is CASSFSGFSSTDTQYF. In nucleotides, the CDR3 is TGTGCCAGCAGTTTTTCGGGGTTCTCTAGCACAGATACGCAGTATTTT.

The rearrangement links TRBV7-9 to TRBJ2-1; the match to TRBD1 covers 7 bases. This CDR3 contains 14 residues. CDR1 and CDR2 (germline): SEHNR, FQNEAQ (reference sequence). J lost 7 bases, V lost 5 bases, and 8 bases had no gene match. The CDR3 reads CASSIPGQRNEQFF. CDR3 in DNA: TGTGCCAGCAGCATTCCGGGACAGAGGAATGAGCAGTTCTTC.

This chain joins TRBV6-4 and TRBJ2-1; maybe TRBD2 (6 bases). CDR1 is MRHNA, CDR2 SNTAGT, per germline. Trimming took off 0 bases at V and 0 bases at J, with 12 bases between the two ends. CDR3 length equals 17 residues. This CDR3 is CASSDSASESSYNEQFF. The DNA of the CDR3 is TGTGCCAGCAGTGACTCCGCTAGCGAGAGCTCCTACAATGAGCAGTTCTTC.

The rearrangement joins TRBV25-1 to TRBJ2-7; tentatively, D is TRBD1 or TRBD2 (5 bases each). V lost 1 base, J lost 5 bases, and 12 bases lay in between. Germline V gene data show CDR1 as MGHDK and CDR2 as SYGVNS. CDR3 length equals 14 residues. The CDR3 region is CASSESGFGDEQYF. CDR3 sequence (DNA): TGTGCCAGCAGTGAATCAGGGTTCGGGGACGAGCAGTACTTC.

The CDR3 loop reads CASSTTTGGEAFF. The CDR3 DNA reads TGTGCCAGCAGCACTACGACAGGGGGCGAAGCTTTCTTT. J is TRBJ1-1 and V is TRBV9, with TRBD1 matching over 10 bases. This CDR3 has 13 amino acids. Germline assignment: CDR1 SGDLS and CDR2 YYNGEE. The V segment lost 4 bases and the J segment 8 bases; nucleotides outside the gene matches: 5.

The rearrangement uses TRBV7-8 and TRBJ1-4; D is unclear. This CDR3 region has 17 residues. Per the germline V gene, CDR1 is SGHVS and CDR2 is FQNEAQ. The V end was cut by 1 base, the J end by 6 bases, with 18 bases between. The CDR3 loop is CASSLGTPGQLDEKLFF. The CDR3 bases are TGTGCCAGCAGCTTAGGAACCCCGGGTCAACTGGATGAAAAACTGTTTTTT.

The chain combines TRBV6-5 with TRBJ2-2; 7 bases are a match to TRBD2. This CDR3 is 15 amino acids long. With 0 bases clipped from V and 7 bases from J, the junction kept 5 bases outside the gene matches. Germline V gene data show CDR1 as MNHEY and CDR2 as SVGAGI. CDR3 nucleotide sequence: TGTGCCAGCAGTTACTCGGGCGGGAGAGGCGGGGAGCTGTTTTTT. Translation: CASSYSGGRGGELFF.

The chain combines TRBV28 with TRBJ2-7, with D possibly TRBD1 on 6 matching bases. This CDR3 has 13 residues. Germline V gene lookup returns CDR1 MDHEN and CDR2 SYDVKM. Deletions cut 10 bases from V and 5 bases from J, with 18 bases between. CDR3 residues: CATLPRGPHEQYF. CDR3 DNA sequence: TGTGCCACCCTGCCCAGGGGTCCTCACGAGCAGTACTTC.

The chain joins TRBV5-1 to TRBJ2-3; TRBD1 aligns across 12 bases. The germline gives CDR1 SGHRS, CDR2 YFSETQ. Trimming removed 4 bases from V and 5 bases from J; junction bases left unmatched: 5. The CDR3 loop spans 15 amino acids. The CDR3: CASSKGQGARDTQYF. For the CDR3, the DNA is TGCGCCAGCAGCAAGGGACAGGGGGCGCGAGATACGCAGTATTTT.

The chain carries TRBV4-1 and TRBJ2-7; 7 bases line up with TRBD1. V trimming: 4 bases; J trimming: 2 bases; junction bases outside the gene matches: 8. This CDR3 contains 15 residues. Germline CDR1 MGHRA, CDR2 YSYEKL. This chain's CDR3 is CASSPKGQSTYEQYF. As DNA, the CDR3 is TGCGCCAGCAGCCCGAAGGGACAGAGCACCTACGAGCAGTACTTC.

The CDR3 sequence is CSASRDPSFDEQFF. The CDR3 DNA reads TGCAGCGCTTCCCGGGACCCCAGTTTTGATGAGCAGTTCTTC. The rearrangement joins TRBV29-1 to TRBJ2-1; tentatively, D is TRBD1 or TRBD2 (5 bases each). This CDR3 contains 14 residues. From germline, CDR1 is SQVTM and CDR2 ANQGSEA. V was shortened by 7 bases and J by 8 bases, with 21 bases between the two germline ends.

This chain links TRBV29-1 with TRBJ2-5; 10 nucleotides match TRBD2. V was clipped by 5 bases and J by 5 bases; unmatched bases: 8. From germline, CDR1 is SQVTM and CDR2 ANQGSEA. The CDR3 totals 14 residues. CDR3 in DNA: TGCAGCGTTAAGCTAGCGGGAGAGGAGGAGACCCAGTACTTC. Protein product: CSVKLAGEEETQYF.

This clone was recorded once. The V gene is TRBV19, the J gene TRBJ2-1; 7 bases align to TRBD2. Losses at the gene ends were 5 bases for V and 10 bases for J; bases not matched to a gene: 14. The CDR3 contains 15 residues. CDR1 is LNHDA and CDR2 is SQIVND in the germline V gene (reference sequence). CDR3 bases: TGTGCCAGTAGTCGTCGGCGGGAGAGGCGGGAGGAGCAGTTCTTC. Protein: CASSRRRERREEQFF. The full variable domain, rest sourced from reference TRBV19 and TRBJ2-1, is DGGITQSPKYLFRKEGQNVTLSCEQNLNHDAMYWYRQDPGQGLRLIYYSQIVNDFQKGDIAEGYSVSREKKESFPLTVTSAQKNPTAFYLCASSRRRERREEQFFGPGTRLTVL.

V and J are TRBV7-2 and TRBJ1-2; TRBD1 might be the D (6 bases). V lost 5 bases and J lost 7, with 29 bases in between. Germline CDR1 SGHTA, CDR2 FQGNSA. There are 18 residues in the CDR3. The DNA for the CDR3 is TGTGCCAGCAGCGGAGGGGGTCCCGGGGTTTTGGTTACGAGTGGCTACACCTTC. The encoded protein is CASSGGGPGVLVTSGYTF.

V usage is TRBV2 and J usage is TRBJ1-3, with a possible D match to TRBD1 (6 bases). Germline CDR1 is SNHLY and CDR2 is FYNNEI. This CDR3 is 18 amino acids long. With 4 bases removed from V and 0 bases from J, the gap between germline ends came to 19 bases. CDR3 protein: CASSGGSGGLNSGNTIYF. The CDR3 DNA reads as TGTGCCAGCAGTGGGGGTTCCGGGGGCCTGAACTCTGGAAACACCATATATTTT. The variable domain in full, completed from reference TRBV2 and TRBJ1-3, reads EPEVTQTPSHQVTQMGQEVILRCVPISNHLYFYWYRQILGQKVEFLVSFYNNEISEKSEIFDDQFSVERPDGSNFTLKIRSTKLEDSAMYFCASSGGSGGLNSGNTIYFGEGSWLTVV.

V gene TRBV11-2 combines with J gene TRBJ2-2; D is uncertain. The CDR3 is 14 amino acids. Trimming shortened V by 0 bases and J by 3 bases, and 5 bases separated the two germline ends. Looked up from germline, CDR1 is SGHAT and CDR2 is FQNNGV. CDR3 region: CASSLDRYTGELFF. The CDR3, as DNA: TGTGCCAGCAGCTTAGATCGTTACACCGGGGAGCTGTTTTTT.

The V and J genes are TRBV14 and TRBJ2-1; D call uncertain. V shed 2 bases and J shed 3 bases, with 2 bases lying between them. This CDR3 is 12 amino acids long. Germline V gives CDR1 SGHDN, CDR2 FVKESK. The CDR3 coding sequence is TGTGCCAGCAGCCAATACTACAATGAGCAGTTCTTC. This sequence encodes CASSQYYNEQFF.

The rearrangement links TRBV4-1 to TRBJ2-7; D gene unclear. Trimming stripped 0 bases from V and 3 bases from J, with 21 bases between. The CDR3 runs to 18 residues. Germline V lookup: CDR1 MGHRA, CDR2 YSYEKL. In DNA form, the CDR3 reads TGCGCCAGCAGCCAAGATGCCTGGACCGAACTCATAGGCTACGAGCAGTACTTC. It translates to CASSQDAWTELIGYEQYF.

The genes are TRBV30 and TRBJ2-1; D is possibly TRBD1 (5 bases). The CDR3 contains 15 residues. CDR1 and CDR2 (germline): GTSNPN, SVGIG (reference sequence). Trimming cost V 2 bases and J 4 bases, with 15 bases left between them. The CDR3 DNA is TGTGCCTGGAGTAGGGGAATAGGACCATACAATGAGCAGTTCTTC. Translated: CAWSRGIGPYNEQFF.

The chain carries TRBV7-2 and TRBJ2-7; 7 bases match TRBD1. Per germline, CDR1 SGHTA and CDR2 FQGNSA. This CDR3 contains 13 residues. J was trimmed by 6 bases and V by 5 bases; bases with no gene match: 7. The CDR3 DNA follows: TGTGCCAGCAGCCCCGACAGGGTAGGCGAGCAGTACTTC. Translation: CASSPDRVGEQYF.

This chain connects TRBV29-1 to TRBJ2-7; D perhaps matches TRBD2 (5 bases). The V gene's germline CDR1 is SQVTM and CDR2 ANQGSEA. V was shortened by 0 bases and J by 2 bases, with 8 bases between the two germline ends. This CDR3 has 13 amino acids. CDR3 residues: CSVEDGLAYEQYF. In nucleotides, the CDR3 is TGCAGCGTTGAAGACGGACTGGCCTACGAGCAGTACTTC.

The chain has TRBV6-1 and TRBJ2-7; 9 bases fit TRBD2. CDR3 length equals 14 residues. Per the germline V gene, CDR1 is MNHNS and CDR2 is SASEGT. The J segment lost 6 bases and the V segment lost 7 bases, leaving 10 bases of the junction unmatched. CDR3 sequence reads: CASKWAGGLTEQYF. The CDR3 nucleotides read TGTGCCAGCAAATGGGCGGGAGGGTTAACCGAGCAGTACTTC.

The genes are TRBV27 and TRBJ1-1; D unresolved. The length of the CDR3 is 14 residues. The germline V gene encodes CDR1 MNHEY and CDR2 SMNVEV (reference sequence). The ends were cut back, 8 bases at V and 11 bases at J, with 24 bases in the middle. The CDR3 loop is CASAFISGSLEAFF. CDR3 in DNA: TGTGCCAGCGCTTTTATAAGTGGGAGCCTGGAGGCTTTCTTT.

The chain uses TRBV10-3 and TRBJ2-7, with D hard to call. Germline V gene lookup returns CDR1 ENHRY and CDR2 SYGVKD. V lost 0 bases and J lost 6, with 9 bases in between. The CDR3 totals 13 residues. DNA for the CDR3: TGTGCCATCAGTGAGTCAGAGTATAGCGAGCAGTACTTC. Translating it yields CAISESEYSEQYF.